Sequencing of this TCR beta chain was carried out in a study of blood T cell repertoires in COVID-19. As to this clone: A junction boundary mismatches the germline segment, possibly from a read error.

This table comes from immunoSEQ multiplex PCR, and its TCRdb copy is limited to in-frame clones, with some not included. This table holds under 500,000 clones, around nine tenths found once. The sample comprised peripheral blood. The receptor was derived from a woman aged 25 to 39 with acute or convalescent COVID-19.

Here the CDR3 reads CASSHAGDRGSVF. CDR3 sequence (DNA): TGCGCCAGCAGTCATGCCGGGGACAGGGGGTCGGTTTTT. This sequence joins TRBV23-1 and TRBJ2-3; 11 positions match TRBD1. TRBV23-1 is identified as an open reading frame with a role that is uncertain. The CDR3 totals 13 residues.